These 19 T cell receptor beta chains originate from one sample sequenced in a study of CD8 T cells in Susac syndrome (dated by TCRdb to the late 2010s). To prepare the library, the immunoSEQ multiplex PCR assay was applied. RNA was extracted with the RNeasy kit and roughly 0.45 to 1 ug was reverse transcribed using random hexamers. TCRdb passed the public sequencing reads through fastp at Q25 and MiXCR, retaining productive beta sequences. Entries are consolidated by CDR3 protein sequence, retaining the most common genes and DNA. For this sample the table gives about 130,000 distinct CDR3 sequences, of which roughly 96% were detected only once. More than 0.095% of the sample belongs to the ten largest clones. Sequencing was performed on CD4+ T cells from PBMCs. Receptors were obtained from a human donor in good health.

CDR3 DNA: TGTGCCAGTGAGGATCGGAATGAGCAGTTCTTC. This gives the protein CASEDRNEQFF. The chain uses TRBV19 and TRBJ2-1; no definite D call. The CDR3 is 11 residues long. V gave up 8 bases and J gave up 7 bases, with 9 bases separating them. Germline loops: CDR1 LNHDA, CDR2 SQIVND (reference sequence).

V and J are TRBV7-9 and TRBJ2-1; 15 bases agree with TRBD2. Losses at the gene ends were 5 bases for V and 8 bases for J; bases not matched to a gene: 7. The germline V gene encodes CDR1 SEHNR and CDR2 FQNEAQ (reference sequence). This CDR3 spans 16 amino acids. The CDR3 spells CASSLGTSGRMDEQFF. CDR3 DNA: TGTGCCAGCAGCCTCGGGACTAGCGGGAGGATGGATGAGCAGTTCTTC.

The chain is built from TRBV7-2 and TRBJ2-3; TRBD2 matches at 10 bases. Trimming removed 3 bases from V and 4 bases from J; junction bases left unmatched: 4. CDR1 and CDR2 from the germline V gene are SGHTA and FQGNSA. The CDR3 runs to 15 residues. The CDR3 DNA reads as TGTGCCAGCAGCTTCCTTCTAGCGGGAGCAGATACGCAGTATTTT. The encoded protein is CASSFLLAGADTQYF.

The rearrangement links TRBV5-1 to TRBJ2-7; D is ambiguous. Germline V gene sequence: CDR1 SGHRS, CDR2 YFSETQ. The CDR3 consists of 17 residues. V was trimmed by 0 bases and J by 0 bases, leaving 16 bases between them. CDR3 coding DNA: TGCGCCAGCAGCTTGGGGGCCATCGGATCAGCCTCCTACGAGCAGTACTTC. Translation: CASSLGAIGSASYEQYF.

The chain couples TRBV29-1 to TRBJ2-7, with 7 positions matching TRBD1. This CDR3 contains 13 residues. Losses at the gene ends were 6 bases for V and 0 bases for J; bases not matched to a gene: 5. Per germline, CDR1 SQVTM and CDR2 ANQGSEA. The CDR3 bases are TGCAGCGTCGGCGGACAGGCCTCCTACGAGCAGTACTTC. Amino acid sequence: CSVGGQASYEQYF.

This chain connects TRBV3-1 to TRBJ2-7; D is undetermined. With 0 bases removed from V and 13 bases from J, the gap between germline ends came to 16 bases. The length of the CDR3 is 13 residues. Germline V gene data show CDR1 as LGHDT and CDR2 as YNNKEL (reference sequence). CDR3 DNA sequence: TGTGCCAGCAGCCAAGATCGGGCTAGTCCTTCATACTTC. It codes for CASSQDRASPSYF.

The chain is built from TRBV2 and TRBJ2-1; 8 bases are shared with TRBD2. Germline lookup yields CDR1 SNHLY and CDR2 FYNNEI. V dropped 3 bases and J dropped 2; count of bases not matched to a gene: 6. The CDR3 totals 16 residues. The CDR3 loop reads CASSDFYGRAYNEQFF. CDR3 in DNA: TGTGCCAGCAGTGATTTTTACGGGAGGGCCTACAATGAGCAGTTCTTC.

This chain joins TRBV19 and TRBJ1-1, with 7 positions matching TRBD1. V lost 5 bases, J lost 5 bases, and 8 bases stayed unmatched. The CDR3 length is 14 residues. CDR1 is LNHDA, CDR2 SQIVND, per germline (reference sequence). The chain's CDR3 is CASSPGGRRTEAFF. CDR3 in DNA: TGTGCCAGTAGTCCAGGGGGGCGCCGGACTGAAGCTTTCTTT.

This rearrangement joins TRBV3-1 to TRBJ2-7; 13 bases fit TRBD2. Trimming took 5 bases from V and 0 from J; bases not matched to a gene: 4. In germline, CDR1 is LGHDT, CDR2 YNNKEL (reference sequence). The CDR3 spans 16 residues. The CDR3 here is CASSWRTSGGSYEQYF. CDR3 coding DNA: TGTGCCAGCAGCTGGCGGACTAGCGGGGGCTCCTACGAGCAGTACTTC.

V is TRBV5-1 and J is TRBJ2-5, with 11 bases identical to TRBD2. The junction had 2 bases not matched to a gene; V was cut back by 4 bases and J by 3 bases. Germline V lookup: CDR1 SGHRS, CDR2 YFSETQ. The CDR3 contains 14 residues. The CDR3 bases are TGCGCCAGCAGCCCGACTAGCGGGAAAGAGACCCAGTACTTC. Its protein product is CASSPTSGKETQYF.

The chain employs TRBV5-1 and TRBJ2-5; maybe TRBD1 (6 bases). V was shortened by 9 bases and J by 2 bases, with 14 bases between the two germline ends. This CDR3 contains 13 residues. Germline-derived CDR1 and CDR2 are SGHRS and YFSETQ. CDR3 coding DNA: TGCGCCACCAGGGGCCAGATACAAGAGACCCAGTACTTC. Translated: CATRGQIQETQYF.

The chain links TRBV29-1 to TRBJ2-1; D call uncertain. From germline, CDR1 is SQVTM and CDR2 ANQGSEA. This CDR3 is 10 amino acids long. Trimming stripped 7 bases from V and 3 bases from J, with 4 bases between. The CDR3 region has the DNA TGCAGCGGGAGCTACAATGAGCAGTTCTTC. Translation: CSGSYNEQFF.

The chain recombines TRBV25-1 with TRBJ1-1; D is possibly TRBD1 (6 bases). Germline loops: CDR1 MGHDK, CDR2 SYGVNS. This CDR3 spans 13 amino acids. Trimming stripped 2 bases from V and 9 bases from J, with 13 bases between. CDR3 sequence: CASSEAGDKQAFF. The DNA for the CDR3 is TGTGCCAGCAGTGAAGCCGGGGACAAGCAAGCTTTCTTT. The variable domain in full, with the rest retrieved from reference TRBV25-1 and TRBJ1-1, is EADIYQTPRYLVIGTGKKITLECSQTMGHDKMYWYQQDPGMELHLIHYSYGVNSTEKGDLSSESTVSRIRTEHFPLTLESARPSHTSQYLCASSEAGDKQAFFGQGTRLTVV.

CDR3 amino acids: CASSRKRRSGFAGELFF. The CDR3, as DNA: TGTGCCAGCAGCCGGAAGCGGAGGTCCGGATTCGCCGGGGAGCTGTTTTTT. The rearrangement joins TRBV3-1 to TRBJ2-2; D possibly corresponds to TRBD2 (5 bases). CDR1 LGHDT and CDR2 YNNKEL come from the germline V gene (reference sequence). Trimming took 4 bases from V and 6 from J, leaving 21 bases between them. This CDR3 has 17 amino acids.

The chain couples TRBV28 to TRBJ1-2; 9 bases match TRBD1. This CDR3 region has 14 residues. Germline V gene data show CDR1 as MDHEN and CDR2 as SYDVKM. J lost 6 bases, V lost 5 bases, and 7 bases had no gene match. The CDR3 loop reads CASSTLQGANGYTF. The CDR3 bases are TGTGCCAGCAGTACATTACAGGGGGCGAATGGCTACACCTTC.

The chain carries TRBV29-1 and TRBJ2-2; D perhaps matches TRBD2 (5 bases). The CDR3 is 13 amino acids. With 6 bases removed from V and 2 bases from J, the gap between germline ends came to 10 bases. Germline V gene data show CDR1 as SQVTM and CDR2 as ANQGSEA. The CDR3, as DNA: TGCAGCGTAGGCGGAGGTAACACCGGGGAGCTGTTTTTT. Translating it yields CSVGGGNTGELFF.

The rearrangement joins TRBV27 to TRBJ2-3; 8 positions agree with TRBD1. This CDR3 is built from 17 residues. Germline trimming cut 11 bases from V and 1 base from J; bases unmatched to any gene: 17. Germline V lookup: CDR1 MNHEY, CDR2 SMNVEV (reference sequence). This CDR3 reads CASYGQGRTSGTDTQYF. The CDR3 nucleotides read TGTGCCTCCTACGGACAGGGTAGAACCTCTGGCACAGATACGCAGTATTTT.

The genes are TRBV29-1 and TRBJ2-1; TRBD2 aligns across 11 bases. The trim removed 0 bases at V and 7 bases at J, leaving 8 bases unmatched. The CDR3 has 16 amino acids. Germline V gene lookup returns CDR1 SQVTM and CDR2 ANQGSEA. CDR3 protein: CSVEDTGLAGLNEQFF. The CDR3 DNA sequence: TGCAGCGTTGAAGACACCGGACTAGCGGGCTTAAATGAGCAGTTCTTC.

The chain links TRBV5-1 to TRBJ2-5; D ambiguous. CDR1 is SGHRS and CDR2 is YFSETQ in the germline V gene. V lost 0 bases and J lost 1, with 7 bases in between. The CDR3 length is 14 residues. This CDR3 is CASSLAGLQETQYF. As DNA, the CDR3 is TGCGCCAGCAGCTTGGCTGGGCTCCAAGAGACCCAGTACTTC.